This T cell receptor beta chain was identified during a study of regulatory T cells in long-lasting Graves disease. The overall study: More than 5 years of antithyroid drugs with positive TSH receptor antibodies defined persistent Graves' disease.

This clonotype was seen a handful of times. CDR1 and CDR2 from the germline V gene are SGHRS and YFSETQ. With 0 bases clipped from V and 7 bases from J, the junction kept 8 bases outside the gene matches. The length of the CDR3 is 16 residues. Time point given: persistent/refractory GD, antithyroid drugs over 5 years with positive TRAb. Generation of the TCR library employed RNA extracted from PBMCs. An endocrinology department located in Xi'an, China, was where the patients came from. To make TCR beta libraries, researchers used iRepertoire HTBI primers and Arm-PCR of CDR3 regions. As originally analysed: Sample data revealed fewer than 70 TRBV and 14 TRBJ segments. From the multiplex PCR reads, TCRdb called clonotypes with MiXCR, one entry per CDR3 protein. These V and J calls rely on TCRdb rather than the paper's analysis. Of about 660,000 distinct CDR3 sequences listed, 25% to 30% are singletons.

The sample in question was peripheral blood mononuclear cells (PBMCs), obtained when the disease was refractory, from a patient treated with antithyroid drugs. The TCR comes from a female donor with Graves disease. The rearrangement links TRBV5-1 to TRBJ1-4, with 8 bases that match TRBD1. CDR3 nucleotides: TGCGCCAGCAGCTTGGCCGGGACAGGAAGGTCTGAAAAACTGTTTTTT. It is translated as CASSLAGTGRSEKLFF.